One and the same sample provided the 11 T cell receptor beta chains below, sequenced in a study of T-cell reconstitution after alpha-beta-depleted transplantation in children. The TCRbeta library was prepared with unique molecular identifiers. TCRdb re-called the PCR reads with MiXCR, one entry per CDR3 protein. The table records approximately 500,000 distinct CDR3 sequences, roughly a tenth of them present only once. The sample here was PBMCs, taken before TCRalphabeta/CD19-depleted stem cell transplant. The source of these receptors is a child aged 2 to 10 with inherited bone marrow failure, due to receive a stem cell transplant.

This clonotype has a count of ten or more. The rearrangement uses TRBV29-1 and TRBJ1-2, with D possibly TRBD1 on 5 matching bases. Trimming cost V 6 bases and J 2 bases, with 13 bases left between them. The CDR3 sequence is 13 residues long. Per the germline V gene, CDR1 is SQVTM and CDR2 is ANQGSEA. The CDR3 DNA reads as TGCAGCGTCGGATTGGGGCAGAACTATGGCTACACCTTC. This translates into CSVGLGQNYGYTF. Full variable domain (rest looked up from reference TRBV29-1 and TRBJ1-2): SAVISQKPSRDICQRGTSLTIQCQVDSQVTMMFWYRQQPGQSLTLIATANQGSEATYESGFVIDKFPISRPNLTFSTLTVSNMSPEDSSIYLCSVGLGQNYGYTFGSGTRLTVV.

This chain links TRBV23-1 with TRBJ1-5; no clear D gene. TRBV23-1 is flagged as an ORF with uncertain function. The CDR3 runs 15 residues. V was clipped by 6 bases and J by 0 bases, with 12 bases between them. The CDR3 sequence is CASSLRRYSNQPQHF. The CDR3 DNA sequence: TGCGCCAGCAGCCTTAGACGGTATAGCAATCAGCCCCAGCATTTT.

In its sample, this clonotype was seen many times. This chain links TRBV4-3 with TRBJ2-7; D might be TRBD2 (5 bases). The length of the CDR3 is 16 residues. CDR1 LGHNA and CDR2 YSLEER come from the germline V gene. V was trimmed by 3 bases and J by 3 bases, leaving 18 bases between them. The CDR3 spells CASSHGVGAERYEQYF. The CDR3 DNA sequence: TGCGCCAGCAGCCATGGCGTGGGAGCAGAGCGCTACGAGCAGTACTTC.

As regards this clonotype: This clone may be a read error of a much larger clone one base away. Since the CDR3 does not end with the conserved phenylalanine or tryptophan, this likely comes from a read error. This chain connects TRBV29-1 to TRBJ2-1; D ambiguous. The V and J ends lost 5 bases and 0 bases respectively, with 5 bases between them. The CDR3 totals 12 residues. CDR1 and CDR2 from the germline V gene are SQVTM and ANQGSEA. CDR3 amino acids: CSVKYSYNEQFS. CDR3 in DNA: TGCAGCGTTAAATACTCCTACAATGAGCAGTTCTCC.

The J gene is TRBJ2-1, the V gene TRBV5-6; possible D gene TRBD1, 11 bases. This CDR3 region has 18 residues. V lost 5 bases to trimming and J lost 10 bases, with 31 bases between them. Germline assignment: CDR1 SGHDT and CDR2 YYEEEE. In nucleotides, the CDR3 is TGTGCCAGCAGTCCGGGGACAGGGGGACTAGCGTATACAAGGGAGCAGTTCTTC. Encoded protein: CASSPGTGGLAYTREQFF.

Many counts were recorded for this clonotype. The chain uses TRBV7-2 and TRBJ2-5; D not resolved. The CDR3 has 13 residues. Germline CDR1 SGHTA, CDR2 FQGNSA. V was shortened by 1 base and J by 4 bases, with 7 bases between the two germline ends. This CDR3 reads CASSLGQLETQYF. CDR3 sequence (DNA): TGTGCCAGCAGCTTAGGTCAGCTAGAGACCCAGTACTTC.

This clonotype has just a few counts. The chain employs TRBV6-5 and TRBJ2-1; 8 positions agree with TRBD1. The CDR3 loop spans 15 amino acids. The V gene's germline CDR1 is MNHEY and CDR2 SVGAGI. The V segment lost 2 bases and the J segment 6 bases; nucleotides outside the gene matches: 6. The DNA of the CDR3 is TGTGCCAGCAGTTACGGGCAGGGGGCGGTCAATGAGCAGTTCTTC. It translates to CASSYGQGAVNEQFF.

The rearrangement uses TRBV3-1 and TRBJ2-2; the match to TRBD2 covers 12 bases. Germline lookup yields CDR1 LGHDT and CDR2 YNNKEL (reference sequence). This CDR3 has 18 residues. This chain's CDR3 is CTRSGGTSGSGRTGELFF. CDR3 coding DNA: TGTACCCGCAGTGGCGGGACTAGCGGGTCCGGCAGGACCGGGGAGCTGTTTTTT.

This rearrangement joins TRBV4-2 to TRBJ2-1; D is uncertain. Trimming cost V 1 base and J 4 bases, with 8 bases left between them. CDR1 is LGHNA and CDR2 is YNFKEQ in the germline V gene. This CDR3 has 14 residues. CDR3 protein: CASSQARVYNEQFF. The CDR3, as DNA: TGTGCCAGCAGCCAAGCTAGGGTGTACAATGAGCAGTTCTTC.

This clonotype came up many times. This chain uses TRBV5-1 with TRBJ2-3, with a tentative D call TRBD2 (6 bases). Per germline, CDR1 SGHRS and CDR2 YFSETQ. The ends were cut back, 4 bases at V and 2 bases at J, with 17 bases in the middle. The CDR3 spans 16 residues. CDR3 in amino acids: CASSRGGTYLTDTQYF. In nucleotides, the CDR3 is TGCGCCAGCAGCCGGGGCGGGACGTACCTCACAGATACGCAGTATTTT.

This clonotype occurred a few times. The V gene is TRBV30, the J gene TRBJ1-5; perhaps TRBD1 as D (6 bases). CDR1 is GTSNPN and CDR2 is SVGIG in the germline V gene (reference sequence). V shed 3 bases and J shed 1 base, with 16 bases lying between them. The CDR3 consists of 16 residues. The CDR3, as DNA: TGTGCCTGGAGACCTCGGAGGGGACAAAGCAATCAGCCCCAGCATTTT. It codes for CAWRPRRGQSNQPQHF.